These 15 T cell receptor beta chains share one sample of origin, sequenced in a study of cytomegalovirus exposure and HLA in healthy donors (dated by TCRdb to about 2017). The library was made by the immunoSEQ multiplex PCR assay. For the multiplex PCR, a mixture combining 60 forward primers for TCR Vbeta segments and 13 reverse primers for TCR Jbeta segments was used. Entries here come from immuneACCESS through TCRdb and include only in-frame sequences with V and J called. Some clones fail to appear in such tables; in the studies checked, an unresolved V gene covers under half of the shortfall, and the cause of the remainder is unknown. The sample table contains nearly 95,000 clones; only one count was recorded for 75% to 80% of them. Of the sample, approximately 3.8% is held by the ten largest clones. Sequencing input: PBMCs. The receptors originated from a woman aged 40 to 55 in good health and CMV-seronegative.

This rearrangement joins TRBV12-5 to TRBJ2-5; 7 bases map to TRBD1. V dropped 5 bases and J dropped 3; count of bases not matched to a gene: 6. This CDR3 region has 14 residues. Germline assignment: CDR1 LGHNT and CDR2 FRNRAP. DNA of the CDR3: TGTGCTAGTGGTGTCGGACAGGATGAAGAGACCCAGTACTTC. Translated: CASGVGQDEETQYF.

This clone was found a few times. The gene calls are TRBV6-5 and TRBJ1-1; D may be TRBD1 (6 bases). The CDR3 loop spans 14 amino acids. Looked up from germline, CDR1 is MNHEY and CDR2 is SVGAGI. The V end was cut by 4 bases, the J end by 1 base, with 10 bases between. CDR3 sequence reads: CASSSGVENTEAFF. The CDR3 DNA sequence: TGTGCCAGCAGTTCAGGGGTCGAGAACACTGAAGCTTTCTTT.

This clone has just one count. The chain joins TRBV6-6 to TRBJ1-2; D might be TRBD1 (5 bases). Germline values: CDR1 MNHNY, CDR2 SVGAGI (reference sequence). The V gene lost 0 bases and the J gene lost 5 bases, with 13 bases spanning the gap. The CDR3 has 15 residues. CDR3 nucleotides: TGTGCCAGCAGTTACTCGACTGGGGGAGGGTATGGCTACACCTTC. It yields the protein CASSYSTGGGYGYTF.

The V and J genes are TRBV9 and TRBJ2-2; 8 bases map to TRBD2. Germline values: CDR1 SGDLS, CDR2 YYNGEE. The CDR3 contains 16 residues. Trimming at V came to 0 bases and at J to 7 bases, leaving 8 bases not matched to a gene. The CDR3 sequence is CASSVVAGPGVGELFF. DNA for the CDR3: TGTGCCAGCAGCGTAGTAGCGGGGCCTGGGGTCGGGGAGCTGTTTTTT. The full variable domain, in which reference TRBV9 and TRBJ2-2 provide the parts outside the CDR3, is DSGVTQTPKHLITATGQRVTLRCSPRSGDLSVYWYQQSLDQGLQFLIQYYNGEERAKGNILERFSAQQFPDLHSELNLSSLELGDSALYFCASSVVAGPGVGELFFGEGSRLTVL.

The chain is built from TRBV6-6 and TRBJ2-2; D possibly corresponds to TRBD2 (5 bases). CDR3 size: 14 residues. CDR1 is MNHNY and CDR2 is SVGAGI in the germline V gene (reference sequence). The ends were cut back, 6 bases at V and 4 bases at J, with 12 bases in the middle. CDR3 in amino acids: CASRLRGGTGELFF. CDR3 bases: TGTGCCAGCAGGCTCCGAGGAGGCACCGGGGAGCTGTTTTTT.

This chain's CDR3 is CASSLQGSARSPLHF. The DNA for the CDR3 is TGTGCCAGCAGTTTACAGGGGTCGGCTCGTTCACCCCTCCACTTT. The V and J genes are TRBV28 and TRBJ1-6; D perhaps matches TRBD1 (6 bases). The CDR3 extends over 15 amino acids. Trimming removed 2 bases from V and 9 bases from J, with 14 bases in between. Germline-derived CDR1 and CDR2 are MDHEN and SYDVKM.

This clone was found once. The chain combines TRBV15 with TRBJ2-3; D unclear. V lost 0 bases and J 2 bases, leaving 12 bases between the germline ends. The CDR3 is 16 residues long. Germline V gene lookup returns CDR1 LNHNV and CDR2 YYDKDF (reference sequence). CDR3 nucleotides: TGTGCCACCAGCAGAGATCAGGCCCGACCCACAGATACGCAGTATTTT. Residues: CATSRDQARPTDTQYF.

This chain joins TRBV4-1 and TRBJ1-6; maybe TRBD1 (5 bases). This CDR3 spans 15 amino acids. Trimming left V 1 base short and J 7 bases short, with 11 bases between. CDR1 MGHRA and CDR2 YSYEKL come from the germline V gene. CDR3: CASSQGGLLNSPLHF. The CDR3 DNA reads as TGCGCCAGCAGCCAAGGGGGACTCCTCAATTCACCCCTCCACTTT.

The chain combines TRBV7-7 with TRBJ2-1, with 14 nucleotides matching TRBD2. The CDR3 length is 16 residues. Unmatched junction bases numbered 7, after V lost 5 bases and J lost 7 bases. Germline values: CDR1 SSHAT, CDR2 FNYEAQ (reference sequence). For the CDR3, the DNA is TGTGCCAGCAGCCCCCGACTAGCGGGGGGGCGTAATGAGCAGTTCTTC. It codes for CASSPRLAGGRNEQFF.

The gene calls are TRBV10-3 and TRBJ2-5; no reliable D call. Germline CDR1 and CDR2: ENHRY and SYGVKD. This CDR3 has 12 amino acids. V was shortened by 2 bases and J by 4 bases, with 5 bases between the two germline ends. This CDR3 reads CAISEERETQYF. CDR3 nucleotides: TGTGCCATCAGTGAGGAGAGAGAGACCCAGTACTTC.

CDR3 amino acids: CASAGQGYTEAFF. The CDR3 DNA reads as TGTGCCAGCGCAGGACAGGGTTACACTGAAGCTTTCTTT. This chain joins TRBV28 and TRBJ1-1; TRBD1 aligns across 8 bases. The V gene's germline CDR1 is MDHEN and CDR2 SYDVKM. The CDR3 runs 13 residues. V trimming: 8 bases; J trimming: 3 bases; junction bases outside the gene matches: 5.

This clone appeared once. The chain carries TRBV30 and TRBJ2-2; 9 positions match TRBD1. CDR1 is GTSNPN, CDR2 SVGIG, per germline (reference sequence). V lost 0 bases, J lost 5 bases, and 4 bases stayed unmatched. CDR3 length: 15 amino acids. In nucleotides, the CDR3 is TGTGCCTGGAGTGTACGGGACAGGGATACCGGGGAGCTGTTTTTT. Its protein product is CAWSVRDRDTGELFF.

In this sample, this clone turned up a few times. This chain joins TRBV7-9 and TRBJ1-1, with D possibly being TRBD1 (6 bases). CDR3 length equals 15 residues. Trimming took off 3 bases at V and 1 base at J, with 12 bases between the two ends. Per the germline V gene, CDR1 is SEHNR and CDR2 is FQNEAQ (reference sequence). The CDR3 DNA reads as TGTGCCAGCAGCTTGCTGACGGACAGGAACACTGAAGCTTTCTTT. Protein product: CASSLLTDRNTEAFF.

The rearrangement uses TRBV30 and TRBJ1-4; D unresolved. Trimming cost V 5 bases and J 8 bases, with 18 bases left between them. The germline V gene has CDR1 GTSNPN and CDR2 SVGIG (reference sequence). The CDR3 length is 14 residues. The CDR3 nucleotides read TGTGCCTGGCGTCGCCGGGCCGGCGGGGAAAAACTGTTTTTT. Protein: CAWRRRAGGEKLFF.

The chain joins TRBV13 to TRBJ1-4; no definite D call. The germline V gene encodes CDR1 PRHDT and CDR2 FYEKMQ (reference sequence). This CDR3 contains 15 residues. Deletions cut 3 bases from V and 0 bases from J, with 8 bases between. The CDR3 is CASSFGDTTNEKLFF. CDR3 bases: TGTGCCAGCAGCTTCGGTGATACAACTAATGAAAAACTGTTTTTT.